The 32 T cell receptor beta chains presented below share a single source sample, sequenced in a study of CD8 T cells in Susac syndrome. Random hexamers primed reverse transcription of 0.5 to 1 ug RNA. TCRdb re-called the immunoSEQ multiplex PCR reads through MiXCR, storing one row per CDR3 protein. The sample includes 69,000 or so distinct CDR3 sequences, around 95% of them seen just once. Specimen: CD8+ T cells from PBMCs. The receptors were sampled from a human donor in good health.

This clonotype came up once. The chain recombines TRBV29-1 with TRBJ2-5; D unresolved. Germline CDR1 reads SQVTM; CDR2 reads ANQGSEA. The CDR3 contains 11 residues. With 7 bases removed from V and 0 bases from J, the gap between germline ends came to 6 bases. CDR3 DNA: TGCAGCGCTCGGAACCAAGAGACCCAGTACTTC. This translates into CSARNQETQYF.

As DNA, the CDR3 is TGTGCCAGCACCGTCCGAGGGGGCGATGAGCAGTTCTTC. Its protein product is CASTVRGGDEQFF. V and J are TRBV5-4 and TRBJ2-1; TRBD1 matches 7 bases. The CDR3 has 13 residues. After removal of 6 bases from V and 8 bases from J, the junction contained 8 bases not matched to a gene. Germline V gene data show CDR1 as SGHNT and CDR2 as YYREEE (reference sequence).

The chain combines TRBV4-1 with TRBJ2-7; D gene uncertain. Germline CDR1 MGHRA, CDR2 YSYEKL. The V end was cut by 0 bases, the J end by 0 bases, with 9 bases between. This CDR3 has 15 residues. CDR3 nucleotides: TGCGCCAGCAGCCAAGAACTGGGGTTCTCCTACGAGCAGTACGTC. It specifies CASSQELGFSYEQYV.

A note on this clonotype: At one end, the junction sequence differs from germline, possibly due to a read error. The V call is TRBV7-7, the J call TRBJ2-2, with D hard to call. Germline V gene data show CDR1 as SSHAT and CDR2 as FNYEAQ (reference sequence). The CDR3 is 16 amino acids. The CDR3 nucleotides are TGTGCTAGCAGCTTACCCTTTCCAGCGAACACCGGGGAGCTGTTTTTT. This sequence encodes CASSLPFPANTGELFF.

This clonotype appeared once. The chain recombines TRBV15 with TRBJ2-3, with D uncertain. The germline gives CDR1 LNHNV, CDR2 YYDKDF (reference sequence). The CDR3 is made up of 12 amino acids. Trimming took 0 bases from V and 2 from J, leaving 0 bases between them. The CDR3 DNA follows: TGTGCCACCAGCAGAGACACAGATACGCAGTATTTT. This translates into CATSRDTDTQYF. Looking up the rest from reference TRBV15 and TRBJ2-3 gives the full variable domain: DAMVIQNPRYQVTQFGKPVTLSCSQTLNHNVMYWYQQKSSQAPKLLFHYYDKDFNNEADTPDNFQSRRPNTSFCFLDIRSPGLGDTAMYLCATSRDTDTQYFGPGTRLTVL.

On this clonotype: The junction departs from germline at one end; a sequencing error may be responsible. This chain connects TRBV7-7 to TRBJ1-1; possibly TRBD1 for D (5 bases). The CDR3 loop spans 13 amino acids. Germline V CDR1 and CDR2: SSHAT, FNYEAQ (reference sequence). CDR3 amino acids: CASSFPGTAEAFF. CDR3 nucleotide sequence: TGTGCTAGCAGCTTCCCAGGGACCGCTGAAGCTTTCTTT.

The chain is built from TRBV29-1 and TRBJ1-1; 7 nucleotides align to TRBD1. There are 13 residues in the CDR3. The V and J ends lost 7 bases and 1 base, in that order; junction bases with no gene match: 6. The germline V gene has CDR1 SQVTM and CDR2 ANQGSEA. The CDR3 reads CSAEGQENTEAFF. In DNA form, the CDR3 reads TGCAGCGCCGAAGGACAGGAGAACACTGAAGCTTTCTTT. The full variable domain, its missing parts supplied by reference TRBV29-1 and TRBJ1-1, is SAVISQKPSRDICQRGTSLTIQCQVDSQVTMMFWYRQQPGQSLTLIATANQGSEATYESGFVIDKFPISRPNLTFSTLTVSNMSPEDSSIYLCSAEGQENTEAFFGQGTRLTVV.

The chain employs TRBV5-1 and TRBJ1-2; possible D gene TRBD1, 5 bases. The V end was cut by 0 bases, the J end by 0 bases, with 15 bases between. The germline V gene has CDR1 SGHRS and CDR2 YFSETQ. This CDR3 contains 17 residues. The CDR3 nucleotides read TGCGCCAGCAGCTTGGGACAGCGCTCCACCTCTAACTATGGCTACACCTTC. Translated: CASSLGQRSTSNYGYTF. Based on the CDR3 plus reference TRBV5-1 and TRBJ1-2, the full variable domain is KAGVTQTPRYLIKTRGQQVTLSCSPISGHRSVSWYQQTPGQGLQFLFEYFSETQRNKGNFPGRFSGRQFSNSRSEMNVSTLELGDSALYLCASSLGQRSTSNYGYTFGSGTRLTVV.

The rearrangement joins TRBV4-1 to TRBJ2-1, with a possible D match to TRBD2 (5 bases). Trimming removed 0 bases at V and 8 bases at J, with 14 bases between. CDR1 and CDR2 from the germline V gene are MGHRA and YSYEKL. The CDR3 length is 15 residues. Here the CDR3 reads CASSQEGIAWDEQFF. In DNA form, the CDR3 reads TGCGCCAGCAGCCAAGAAGGGATAGCGTGGGATGAGCAGTTCTTC.

V usage is TRBV29-1 and J usage is TRBJ2-3, with D maybe TRBD1 (6 bases). Per the germline V gene, CDR1 is SQVTM and CDR2 is ANQGSEA. The CDR3 extends over 15 amino acids. V lost 4 bases and J 2 bases, leaving 16 bases between the germline ends. The CDR3 sequence: CSVVYTGPLTDTQYF. The CDR3, as DNA: TGCAGCGTTGTTTATACAGGGCCTCTCACAGATACGCAGTATTTT.

The chain joins TRBV27 to TRBJ2-7, with 7 positions matching TRBD1. The length of the CDR3 is 13 residues. V was clipped by 2 bases and J by 3 bases; unmatched bases: 1. Germline CDR1 is MNHEY and CDR2 is SMNVEV (reference sequence). The CDR3 is CASSLGTDYEQYF. For the CDR3, the DNA is TGTGCCAGCAGTTTAGGGACAGACTACGAGCAGTACTTC.

The rearrangement links TRBV4-1 to TRBJ2-5, with TRBD1 matching 10 bases. Trimming removed 0 bases from V and 2 bases from J; junction bases left unmatched: 6. Looked up from germline, CDR1 is MGHRA and CDR2 is YSYEKL. The CDR3 runs to 17 residues. CDR3 sequence (DNA): TGCGCCAGCAGCCAAGATCCAGGGACAGGGGTTCAAGAGACCCAGTACTTC. It specifies CASSQDPGTGVQETQYF.

The V gene is TRBV12-3 or TRBV12-4, the J gene TRBJ2-2; D perhaps matches TRBD2 (6 bases). The CDR3 covers 16 residues. The V end was cut by 0 bases, the J end by 0 bases, with 8 bases between. CDR3 sequence: CASSLASGSNTGELFF. The CDR3 DNA follows: TGTGCCAGCAGTTTAGCTAGCGGCTCGAACACCGGGGAGCTGTTTTTT.

J is TRBJ1-1 and V is TRBV4-1; D is ambiguous. Germline V gene data show CDR1 as MGHRA and CDR2 as YSYEKL. This CDR3 has 15 residues. Trimming took off 0 bases at V and 0 bases at J, with 8 bases between the two ends. CDR3 bases: TGCGCCAGCAGCCAAGAGGGAAGGGTGAACACTGAAGCTTTCTTT. It codes for CASSQEGRVNTEAFF.

This sequence joins TRBV6-2 or TRBV6-3 and TRBJ2-1, with TRBD1 matching 9 bases. With V trimmed by 10 bases and J by 7 bases, 11 bases remained unmatched. This CDR3 contains 14 residues. Germline values: CDR1 MNHEY, CDR2 SVGEGT. The CDR3 coding sequence is TGTGCCACCTATCCAACAGGGGGCTATAATGAGCAGTTCTTC. Its translation: CATYPTGGYNEQFF.

The rearrangement links TRBV7-9 to TRBJ1-1; D remains unclear. The CDR3 runs to 16 residues. The germline V gene has CDR1 SEHNR and CDR2 FQNEAQ (reference sequence). Between the trimmed V and J ends, which lost 5 bases and 6 bases, there was a span of 22 bases. CDR3 sequence: CASSTMRGRGIAEAFF. DNA of the CDR3: TGTGCCAGCAGCACCATGCGTGGTCGTGGGATCGCTGAAGCTTTCTTT. The whole variable domain, remainder taken from reference TRBV7-9 and TRBJ1-1, is DTGVSQNPRHKITKRGQNVTFRCDPISEHNRLYWYRQTLGQGPEFLTYFQNEAQLEKSRLLSDRFSAERPKGSFSTLEIQRTEQGDSAMYLCASSTMRGRGIAEAFFGQGTRLTVV.

In this sample, this clonotype turned up once. The chain carries TRBV5-1 and TRBJ2-7, with no clear D. This CDR3 comprises 16 residues. V was trimmed by 2 bases and J by 5 bases, leaving 20 bases between them. From germline, CDR1 is SGHRS and CDR2 YFSETQ. CDR3 bases: TGCGCCAGCAGCTTACACCTTTCGGACCAGAAGAACGAGCAGTACGTC. Translation gives CASSLHLSDQKNEQYV.

This chain joins TRBV5-1 and TRBJ2-7; 7 bases align to TRBD1. The CDR3 loop spans 13 amino acids. The junction had 3 bases not matched to a gene; V was cut back by 3 bases and J by 3 bases. Germline CDR1 is SGHRS and CDR2 is YFSETQ. CDR3 in DNA: TGCGCCAGCAGCTGGGACAGCCACTACGAGCAGTACTTC. This codes for CASSWDSHYEQYF.

The chain links TRBV2 to TRBJ2-5; possible D gene TRBD2, 5 bases. Germline loops: CDR1 SNHLY, CDR2 FYNNEI. Trimming cost V 4 bases and J 5 bases, with 14 bases left between them. The CDR3 spans 14 residues. This CDR3 reads CASSAWGAAETQYF. The DNA for the CDR3 is TGTGCCAGCAGTGCTTGGGGAGCTGCGGAGACCCAGTACTTC.

On this clonotype: Mismatch with germline at one junction end may stem from a read error. V and J are TRBV7-7 and TRBJ2-1; D possibly corresponds to TRBD1 (7 bases). The CDR3 loop spans 14 amino acids. Germline CDR1 reads SSHAT; CDR2 reads FNYEAQ (reference sequence). This chain's CDR3 is CASSLAGGSNEQFF. The CDR3 DNA reads as TGTGCTAGCAGCTTAGCAGGGGGGAGTAATGAGCAGTTCTTC. Filled out from reference TRBV7-7 and TRBJ2-1, the complete variable domain reads GAGVSQSPRYKVTKRGQDVTLRCDPISSHATLYWYQQALGQGPEFLTYFNYEAQPDKSGLPSDRFSAERPEGSISTLTIQRTEQRDSAMYRCASSLAGGSNEQFFGPGTRLTVL.

V usage is TRBV11-1 and J usage is TRBJ2-2, with 7 bases identical to TRBD2. The CDR3 runs to 15 residues. Germline lookup yields CDR1 SGHAT and CDR2 FQDESV (reference sequence). The V segment lost 4 bases and the J segment 2 bases; nucleotides outside the gene matches: 4. This chain's CDR3 is CASSYLAVNTGELFF. CDR3 nucleotide sequence: TGTGCCAGCAGCTACCTAGCGGTTAACACCGGGGAGCTGTTTTTT.

This chain uses TRBV5-4 with TRBJ2-7; a possible D gene is TRBD1 (5 bases). Trimming left V 2 bases short and J 2 bases short, with 11 bases between. Germline-derived CDR1 and CDR2 are SGHNT and YYREEE (reference sequence). The CDR3 is made up of 14 amino acids. Written as DNA, the CDR3 is TGTGCCAGCAGCTTCAGGGTGGGGACCTACGAGCAGTACTTC. Translated, it gives CASSFRVGTYEQYF.

This chain uses TRBV29-1 with TRBJ2-3; D gene uncertain. Germline loops: CDR1 SQVTM, CDR2 ANQGSEA. V lost 0 bases, J lost 1 base, and 14 bases lay in between. The CDR3 runs to 16 residues. The CDR3 nucleotides are TGCAGCGTTGAAGATCGCGAGGTCGTTGGCACAGATACGCAGTATTTT. Translating it yields CSVEDREVVGTDTQYF.

This chain joins TRBV28 and TRBJ2-1, with D possibly matching TRBD1 (5 bases). Germline V gene sequence: CDR1 MDHEN, CDR2 SYDVKM. CDR3 size: 15 residues. Between the trimmed V and J ends, which lost 2 bases and 12 bases, there was a span of 20 bases. The CDR3: CASSLPYLTVQGQFF. The CDR3 DNA follows: TGTGCCAGCAGTTTACCCTACCTGACAGTTCAGGGGCAGTTCTTC.

This sequence joins TRBV5-1 and TRBJ2-3; the D is unclear. Germline V CDR1 and CDR2: SGHRS, YFSETQ. There are 13 residues in the CDR3. Trimming pared 5 bases from V and 6 bases from J, leaving 13 bases between. For the CDR3, the DNA is TGCGCCAGCAGGTCCACATGGGCGGATACGCAGTATTTT. It codes for CASRSTWADTQYF.

The chain uses TRBV27 and TRBJ1-1, with D hard to call. The CDR3 spans 14 residues. Germline V gene data show CDR1 as MNHEY and CDR2 as SMNVEV (reference sequence). Trimming stripped 4 bases from V and 2 bases from J, with 11 bases between. The CDR3 bases are TGTGCCAGCAGTTCGTCGACGGAAAACACTGAAGCTTTCTTT. Its translation is CASSSSTENTEAFF.

The chain joins TRBV5-6 to TRBJ2-1; TRBD2 agrees at 7 bases. V dropped 2 bases and J dropped 6; count of bases not matched to a gene: 5. CDR1 and CDR2 (germline): SGHDT, YYEEEE. This CDR3 contains 14 residues. The CDR3 DNA reads TGTGCCAGCAGCTTAGGACTAGGAGCCAATGAGCAGTTCTTC. Its translation is CASSLGLGANEQFF.

The J gene is TRBJ2-7, the V gene TRBV20-1; TRBD1 matches at 8 bases. Trimming removed 5 bases from V and 6 bases from J; junction bases left unmatched: 15. This CDR3 region has 15 residues. Germline CDR1 is DFQATT and CDR2 is SNEGSKA (reference sequence). CDR3 amino acids: CSASDRDDLWREQYF. In DNA, the CDR3 is TGCAGTGCTTCGGACAGGGACGATCTTTGGCGCGAGCAGTACTTC.

This clonotype was counted between two and nine times. The chain links TRBV7-9 to TRBJ2-1, with D possibly TRBD1 on 6 matching bases. V shed 4 bases and J shed 2 bases, with 9 bases lying between them. The CDR3 is 14 amino acids. Germline-derived CDR1 and CDR2 are SEHNR and FQNEAQ (reference sequence). Here the CDR3 reads CASSSDRAYNEQFF. CDR3 DNA sequence: TGTGCCAGCAGCTCGGACAGAGCCTACAATGAGCAGTTCTTC.

This chain links TRBV9 with TRBJ2-6; D gene ambiguous. This CDR3 is 15 amino acids long. Germline V CDR1 and CDR2: SGDLS, YYNGEE. The V gene lost 0 bases and the J gene lost 0 bases, with 4 bases spanning the gap. In DNA, the CDR3 is TGTGCCAGCAGCGTAGAAGTCTCTGGGGCCAACGTCCTGACTTTC. This gives the protein CASSVEVSGANVLTF.

This chain uses TRBV19 with TRBJ2-1, with D hard to call. Germline CDR1 reads LNHDA; CDR2 reads SQIVND (reference sequence). V shed 1 base and J shed 9 bases, with 13 bases lying between them. CDR3 length: 14 amino acids. The CDR3 coding sequence is TGTGCCAGTAGTATAGTCCCCCAGGTAGCTGAGCAGTTCTTC. The encoded protein is CASSIVPQVAEQFF.

The chain has TRBV19 and TRBJ1-5; no definite D call. Trimming removed 10 bases at V and 6 bases at J, with 13 bases between. CDR1 is LNHDA and CDR2 is SQIVND in the germline V gene (reference sequence). The CDR3 has 12 residues. This chain's CDR3 is CATGGISQPQHF. CDR3 coding DNA: TGTGCCACAGGAGGGATTAGTCAGCCCCAGCATTTT.